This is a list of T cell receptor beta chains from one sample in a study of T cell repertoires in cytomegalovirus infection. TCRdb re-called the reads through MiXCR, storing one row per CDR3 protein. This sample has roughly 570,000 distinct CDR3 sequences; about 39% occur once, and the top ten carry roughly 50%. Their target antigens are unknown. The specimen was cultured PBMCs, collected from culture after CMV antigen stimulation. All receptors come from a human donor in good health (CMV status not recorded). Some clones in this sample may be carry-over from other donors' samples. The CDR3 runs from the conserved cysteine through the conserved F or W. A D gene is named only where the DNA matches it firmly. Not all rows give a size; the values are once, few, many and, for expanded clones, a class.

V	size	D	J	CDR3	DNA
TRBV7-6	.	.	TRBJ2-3	CASSFRGVSSTDTQYF	TGTGCCAGCAGCTTCCGCGGGGTCTCTAGCACAGATACGCAGTATTTT
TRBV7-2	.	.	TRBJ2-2	CASSFGTLANTGELFF	TGTGCCAGCAGCTTTGGCACCCTAGCGAACACCGGGGAGCTGTTTTTT
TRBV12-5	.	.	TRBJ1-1	CASGGLTAFF	TGTGCTAGTGGGGGATTGACAGCTTTCTTT
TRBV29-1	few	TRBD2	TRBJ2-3	CSVWTSGRSDTQYF	TGCAGCGTTTGGACTAGCGGGAGGTCAGATACGCAGTATTTT
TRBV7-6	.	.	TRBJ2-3	CASSRPGGPTDTQYF	TGTGCCAGCAGCCGGCCCGGTGGGCCCACAGATACGCAGTATTTT
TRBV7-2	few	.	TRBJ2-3	CASSWGRDDTQYF	TGTGCCAGCAGCTGGGGGCGGGACGATACGCAGTATTTT
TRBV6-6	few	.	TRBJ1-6	CASTPRGGNSPLHF	TGTGCCAGCACTCCCAGGGGAGGGAATTCACCCCTCCACTTT
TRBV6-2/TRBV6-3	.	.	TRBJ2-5	CASSYGGVEETQYF	TGTGCCAGCAGTTACGGGGGAGTGGAGGAGACCCAGTACTTC
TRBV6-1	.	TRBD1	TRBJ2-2	CASSVQGKGAGELFF	TGTGCCAGTAGCGTACAGGGGAAAGGTGCCGGGGAGCTGTTTTTT
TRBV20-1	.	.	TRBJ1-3	CSARRELSGNTIYF	TGCAGTGCTAGGAGGGAGCTCTCTGGAAACACCATATATTTT
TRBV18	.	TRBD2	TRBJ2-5	CASSTSGSQETQYF	TGTGCCAGCTCTACTAGCGGCTCGCAAGAGACCCAGTACTTC
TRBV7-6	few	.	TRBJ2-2	CASSLLLASGELFF	TGTGCCAGCAGCTTACTTCTTGCAAGCGGGGAGCTGTTTTTT
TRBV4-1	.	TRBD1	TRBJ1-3	CASSQTGTSGNTIYF	TGCGCCAGCAGCCAGACAGGGACTTCTGGAAACACCATATATTTT
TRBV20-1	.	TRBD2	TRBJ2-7	CSAGIAGPKSYEQYF	TGCAGTGCTGGGATAGCGGGCCCCAAGTCCTACGAGCAGTACTTC
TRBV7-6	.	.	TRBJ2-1	CASSFPGSNGEQFF	TGTGCCAGCAGCTTCCCAGGGTCAAATGGGGAGCAGTTCTTC
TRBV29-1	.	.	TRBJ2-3	CSVVPPSLPDTQYF	TGCAGCGTTGTACCTCCCTCCCTCCCAGATACGCAGTATTTT
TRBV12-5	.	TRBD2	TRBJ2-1	CASGLGTSTSGSWVVSYNEQFF	TGTGCTAGTGGTTTGGGAACGAGTACTAGCGGGAGCTGGGTGGTATCCTACAATGAGCAGTTCTTC
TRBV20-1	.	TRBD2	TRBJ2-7	CSAAQGAGVYEQYF	TGCAGTGCTGCCCAAGGGGCGGGGGTCTACGAGCAGTACTTC
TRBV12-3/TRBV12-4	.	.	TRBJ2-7	CASSQRGGDRIVYEQYF	TGTGCCAGCAGTCAAAGGGGGGGGGACAGGATCGTCTACGAGCAGTACTTC
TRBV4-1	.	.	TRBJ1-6	CASSQGVSRSYNSPLHF	TGCGCCAGCAGCCAAGGGGTCAGCCGCTCCTATAATTCACCCCTCCACTTT
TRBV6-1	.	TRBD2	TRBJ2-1	CASMKRGTYNEQFF	TGTGCCAGCATGAAGCGGGGTACCTACAATGAGCAGTTCTTC
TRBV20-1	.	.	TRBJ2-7	CSALRGPLSEQYF	TGCAGTGCTCTAAGAGGGCCTCTCAGCGAGCAGTACTTC
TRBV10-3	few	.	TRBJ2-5	CAISTGTLQETQYF	TGTGCCATCAGCACCGGGACCCTCCAAGAGACCCAGTACTTC
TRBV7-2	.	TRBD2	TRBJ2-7	CASSLRKGLAGSYEQYF	TGTGCCAGCAGCTTACGAAAAGGACTAGCGGGAAGCTACGAGCAGTACTTC
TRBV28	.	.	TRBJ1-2	CASFSGQLLYRGYTF	TGTGCCAGCTTCTCGGGACAACTCCTCTATCGCGGCTACACCTTC
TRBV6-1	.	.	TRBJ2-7	CASSEEVGEVGEQYF	TGTGCCAGCAGTGAAGAGGTAGGGGAAGTGGGCGAGCAGTACTTC
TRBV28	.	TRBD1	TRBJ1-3	CATQQGVHGNTIYF	TGTGCCACCCAACAGGGGGTGCATGGAAACACCATATATTTT
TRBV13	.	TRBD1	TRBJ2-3	CASSFGGQGSTDTQYF	TGTGCCAGCAGCTTCGGGGGACAGGGGAGCACAGATACGCAGTATTTT
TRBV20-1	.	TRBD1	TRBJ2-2	CSAGTENTGELFF	TGCAGTGCCGGGACAGAAAACACCGGGGAGCTGTTTTTT
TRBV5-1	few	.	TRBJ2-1	CASSRDGSSEQFF	TGCGCCAGCAGTCGGGACGGATCCAGTGAGCAGTTCTTC
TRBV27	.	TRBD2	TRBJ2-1	CASRMGRAAVWYNEQFF	TGTGCCAGCAGAATGGGGAGGGCCGCGGTTTGGTACAATGAGCAGTTCTTC
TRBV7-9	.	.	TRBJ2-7	CASSFGNGVSYEQYF	TGTGCCAGCAGCTTCGGCAACGGAGTCTCCTACGAGCAGTACTTC
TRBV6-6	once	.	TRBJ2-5	CATIIGGAQETQYF	TGTGCCACCATCATAGGGGGGGCACAAGAGACCCAGTACTTC
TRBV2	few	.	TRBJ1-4	CASSDRDEKLFF	TGTGCCAGCAGTGATCGGGACGAAAAACTGTTTTTT
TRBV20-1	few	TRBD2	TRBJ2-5	CSARGLAGPQETQYF	TGCAGTGCTAGGGGTCTAGCGGGTCCCCAAGAGACCCAGTACTTC
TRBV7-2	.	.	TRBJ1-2	CASSVTVGVGYTF	TGTGCCAGCAGCGTGACAGTTGGGGTCGGCTACACCTTC
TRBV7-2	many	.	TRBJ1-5	CASSPERDQPQHF	TGTGCCAGCAGCCCCGAGAGGGATCAGCCCCAGCATTTT
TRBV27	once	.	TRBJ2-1	CAICTRSGEQFF	TGTGCCATATGTACACGTTCGGGTGAGCAGTTCTTC
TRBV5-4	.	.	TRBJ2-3	CASSLTKGDTQYF	TGTGCCAGCAGCTTGACGAAAGGGGATACGCAGTATTTT
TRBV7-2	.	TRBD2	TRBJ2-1	CASSLGVVAGAPQQFF	TGTGCCAGCAGCTTAGGGGTTGTAGCGGGGGCCCCCCAGCAGTTCTTC
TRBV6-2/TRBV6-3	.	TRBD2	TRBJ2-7	CASSDGLAGAYEQYF	TGTGCCAGCAGTGATGGACTAGCGGGAGCCTACGAGCAGTACTTC
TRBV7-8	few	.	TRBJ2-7	CASSDSGGFYEQYF	TGTGCCAGCAGTGATTCCGGGGGCTTTTACGAGCAGTACTTC
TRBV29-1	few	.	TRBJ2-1	CSVEDWAGDSYNEQFF	TGCAGCGTTGAAGATTGGGCCGGGGACTCCTACAATGAGCAGTTCTTC
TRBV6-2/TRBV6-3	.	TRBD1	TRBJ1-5	CASRQWTGTGDQPQHF	TGTGCCAGCAGACAGTGGACCGGGACAGGGGATCAGCCCCAGCATTTT
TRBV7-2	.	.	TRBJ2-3	CASSLGHSTDTQYF	TGTGCCAGCAGCCTGGGACACTCCACAGATACGCAGTATTTT
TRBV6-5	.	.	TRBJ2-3	CASRSQPGEDTQYF	TGTGCCAGCAGATCCCAGCCCGGGGAAGATACGCAGTATTTT
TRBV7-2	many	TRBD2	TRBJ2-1	CASSSAGGPYNEQFF	TGTGCCAGCAGCTCAGCGGGAGGGCCTTACAATGAGCAGTTCTTC
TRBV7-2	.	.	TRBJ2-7	CASSLMGWGEQYF	TGTGCCAGCAGCTTAATGGGCTGGGGGGAGCAGTACTTC